This record looks at one T cell receptor beta chain sequence and its context. The antigen is unknown. The germline gene is not matched at one end of the junction; a read error may be the cause. Repertoires were generated with immunoSEQ multiplex PCR, while TCRdb's copy carries only in-frame clones and drops some. Of some 54,000 clones listed, around 77% are singletons. The CDR3 spans 14 residues. CDR1 is SGHRS, CDR2 YFSETQ, per germline. This specimen comes from a study of OX40 agonist ivuxolimab in advanced cancers. The overall study: The patients received ivuxolimab by intravenous route every 2 weeks at 0.01 to 10 mg/kg. Previous treatment with anti-PD-1, anti-PD-L1 or anti-CTLA-4 therapy was allowed; more than 35% had received some.

Study-wide results and caveats: Blood T cells, both CD4+ and CD8+, expanded clonally by week 6 at 0.1 to 3.0 mg/kg.

Source: CD4+ or CD8+ T cells sorted from blood, taken in a trial of the OX40 agonist ivuxolimab. The chain employs TRBV5-1 and TRBJ2-7; TRBD1 aligns across 10 bases. This sequence was found in an adult with an advanced solid tumor such as melanoma, head and neck, liver or kidney cancer. In nucleotides, the CDR3 is TGTGCCAGCAGCTTGAGCGGGACAGGGGAGGAGCAGTACTTC. Its translation is CASSLSGTGEEQYF. The entire variable domain, with the rest obtained from reference TRBV5-1 and TRBJ2-7, is as follows: KAGVTQTPRYLIKTRGQQVTLSCSPISGHRSVSWYQQTPGQGLQFLFEYFSETQRNKGNFPGRFSGRQFSNSRSEMNVSTLELGDSALYLCASSLSGTGEEQYFGPGTRLTVT.